The 18 T cell receptor beta chains presented below share a single source sample, sequenced in a study of T cell responses to AZD1222 COVID-19 vaccine. The method was immunoSEQ multiplex PCR; TCRdb's version includes in-frame clones alone and lacks a portion of them. The table lists about 120,000 clones, roughly 90% of them singletons, with 11% to 15% in the top ten. The sequencing used peripheral blood, collected on day 0 of AZD1222 vaccination. Receptors originate from an adult in good health.

The genes are TRBV30 and TRBJ1-1, with D perhaps TRBD1 (5 bases). The CDR3 spans 11 residues. Germline-derived CDR1 and CDR2 are GTSNPN and SVGIG (reference sequence). The V end lost 8 bases, the J end lost 5 bases, and 12 bases lay between the germline ends. DNA for the CDR3: TGTGCCGGCCCGGGGGAGACTGAAGCTTTCTTT. Translated: CAGPGETEAFF.

CDR3 DNA: TGTGCCAGCAGTTTGACCTTGGCTGAAGCTTTCTTT. Its translation: CASSLTLAEAFF. This chain links TRBV6-6 with TRBJ1-1; no definite D call. The CDR3 has 12 amino acids. V shed 4 bases and J shed 6 bases, with 9 bases lying between them. CDR1 is MNHNY, CDR2 SVGAGI, per germline (reference sequence).

To note about this clone: The same CDR3 can be traced to other DNA sequences in this sample. J is TRBJ2-7 and V is TRBV19, with TRBD2 as a possible D gene (5 bases). This CDR3 comprises 14 residues. Germline CDR1 LNHDA, CDR2 SQIVND (reference sequence). V was shortened by 6 bases and J by 3 bases, with 15 bases between the two germline ends. CDR3 in DNA: TGTGCCAGTAGCCTTGGACTGGCGGGCTACGAGCAGTACTTC. Translating gives CASSLGLAGYEQYF.

This chain joins TRBV27 and TRBJ2-7, with D perhaps matching TRBD2 (6 bases). CDR1 and CDR2 (germline): MNHEY, SMNVEV (reference sequence). The CDR3 spans 13 residues. Between the trimmed V and J ends, which lost 6 bases and 6 bases, there was a span of 15 bases. The CDR3 DNA reads TGTGCCAGCAGCACCCCCGGGAGTCCCGAGCAGTACTTC. This codes for CASSTPGSPEQYF.

The V gene is TRBV9, the J gene TRBJ1-2, with 7 positions matching TRBD1. Germline CDR1 is SGDLS and CDR2 is YYNGEE. CDR3 length: 16 residues. After removal of 0 bases from V and 2 bases from J, the junction contained 7 bases not matched to a gene. The CDR3 loop reads CASSVEETGTNYGYTF. The CDR3 DNA follows: TGTGCCAGCAGCGTAGAGGAGACAGGGACCAACTATGGCTACACCTTC. Complete variable domain (other parts from reference TRBV9 and TRBJ1-2): DSGVTQTPKHLITATGQRVTLRCSPRSGDLSVYWYQQSLDQGLQFLIQYYNGEERAKGNILERFSAQQFPDLHSELNLSSLELGDSALYFCASSVEETGTNYGYTFGSGTRLTVV.

The chain recombines TRBV7-9 with TRBJ2-5, with no clear D. The CDR3 loop spans 13 amino acids. The V end was cut by 1 base, the J end by 4 bases, with 7 bases between. The germline V gene has CDR1 SEHNR and CDR2 FQNEAQ (reference sequence). CDR3 coding DNA: TGTGCCAGCAGCTTAGTGGTTGGAGAGACCCAGTACTTC. Residues: CASSLVVGETQYF.

The chain joins TRBV6-2 or TRBV6-3 to TRBJ2-5; the match to TRBD1 covers 7 bases. V trimming: 4 bases; J trimming: 0 bases; junction bases outside the gene matches: 8. Germline lookup yields CDR1 MNHEY and CDR2 SVGEGT. The length of the CDR3 is 16 residues. The CDR3 DNA reads as TGTGCCAGCAGTTTGCCCGGGACAGCCTACCAAGAGACCCAGTACTTC. Translation gives CASSLPGTAYQETQYF.

The chain uses TRBV3-1 (or the pseudogene TRBV3-2) and TRBJ2-3; TRBD2 matches 8 bases. The CDR3 runs 16 residues. V lost 0 bases to trimming and J lost 6 bases; unmatched junction nucleotides: 8. The germline gives CDR1 LGHDT, CDR2 YNNKEL (reference sequence). CDR3 protein: CASSQDWGLVRDTQYF. The CDR3 DNA reads as TGTGCCAGCAGCCAAGATTGGGGACTAGTACGGGATACGCAGTATTTT.

The V and J genes are TRBV6-2 or TRBV6-3 and TRBJ1-2; D is possibly TRBD1 (6 bases). The germline CDR1 and CDR2 sequences are MNHEY and SVGEGT. Trimming removed 5 bases at V and 5 bases at J, with 9 bases between. CDR3 length equals 12 residues. CDR3 coding DNA: TGTGCCAGCAGTCTACAGGGATATGGCTACACCTTC. It is translated as CASSLQGYGYTF.

The chain employs TRBV18 and TRBJ1-2; tentative D call: TRBD1 (6 bases). This CDR3 is built from 11 residues. The V gene lost 6 bases and the J gene lost 7 bases, with 9 bases spanning the gap. Germline assignment: CDR1 KGHSH and CDR2 LQKENI. As DNA, the CDR3 is TGTGCCAGCTCCAGGGGACCTGGCTACACCTTC. Amino acid sequence: CASSRGPGYTF.

This chain uses TRBV11-2 with TRBJ2-7; TRBD2 is a possible D gene (6 bases). The CDR3 contains 14 residues. The germline V gene has CDR1 SGHAT and CDR2 FQNNGV. Trimming removed 4 bases at V and 3 bases at J, with 13 bases between. CDR3 amino acids: CASSYSGGDYEQYF. The CDR3 bases are TGTGCCAGCAGCTACTCCGGGGGAGACTACGAGCAGTACTTC.

The rearrangement links TRBV4-1 to TRBJ1-4; D gene ambiguous. Between the trimmed V and J ends, which lost 0 bases and 3 bases, there was a span of 8 bases. Germline V CDR1 and CDR2: MGHRA, YSYEKL. This CDR3 contains 15 residues. The CDR3 spells CASSQEGMANEKLFF. CDR3 nucleotide sequence: TGCGCCAGCAGCCAAGAGGGGATGGCTAATGAAAAACTGTTTTTT.

This chain links TRBV6-6 with TRBJ2-1; TRBD1 matches 9 bases. This CDR3 has 16 residues. Germline V gene lookup returns CDR1 MNHNY and CDR2 SVGAGI (reference sequence). The J segment lost 6 bases and the V segment lost 6 bases, leaving 12 bases of the junction unmatched. The CDR3 DNA reads TGTGCCAGCAGAGAATACAGGGGGCTGGGGGGCAATGAGCAGTTCTTC. It is translated as CASREYRGLGGNEQFF.

The V gene is TRBV6-2 or TRBV6-3, the J gene TRBJ2-7; TRBD2 aligns across 9 bases. The CDR3 spans 16 residues. The germline V gene encodes CDR1 MNHEY and CDR2 SVGEGT. V was pared by 5 bases and J by 2 bases, with 10 bases of the junction left unmatched. CDR3 bases: TGTGCCAGCAGTACGGAAGGAGCGGGAGGTACCTACGAGCAGTACTTC. Protein product: CASSTEGAGGTYEQYF.

The chain couples TRBV11-2 to TRBJ1-2; TRBD1 might be the D (5 bases). This CDR3 has 18 amino acids. Germline V gives CDR1 SGHAT, CDR2 FQNNGV. V was cut by 5 bases and J by 0 bases, with 22 bases left in between. In DNA, the CDR3 is TGTGCCAGCAGCGTGACAGTGAACTACCGTTCCACTAACTATGGCTACACCTTC. Encoded protein: CASSVTVNYRSTNYGYTF.

This clone was observed once. The gene calls are TRBV9 and TRBJ2-2, with 9 bases that match TRBD1. CDR1 SGDLS and CDR2 YYNGEE come from the germline V gene. This CDR3 has 15 residues. V shed 4 bases, J shed 4 bases, and the junction held 5 bases outside the gene matches. This CDR3 is CASSPRTGVTGELFF. CDR3 nucleotides: TGTGCCAGCAGCCCCCGGACAGGGGTCACCGGGGAGCTGTTTTTT.

The chain recombines TRBV5-1 with TRBJ2-1, with 7 bases aligning to TRBD2. Germline-derived CDR1 and CDR2 are SGHRS and YFSETQ. The CDR3 length is 15 residues. The trim removed 7 bases at V and 4 bases at J, leaving 11 bases unmatched. CDR3 protein: CASDEGLAAYNEQFF. The CDR3 DNA sequence: TGCGCCAGCGATGAGGGTCTAGCGGCGTACAATGAGCAGTTCTTC.

V and J are TRBV4-3 and TRBJ1-1; 7 positions match TRBD1. This CDR3 is built from 14 residues. Trimming cost V 3 bases and J 1 base; bases outside gene matches: 2. CDR1 LGHNA and CDR2 YSLEER come from the germline V gene. Here the CDR3 DNA reads TGCGCCAGCAGCCAGGAGGGGGCGAACACTGAAGCTTTCTTT. This encodes CASSQEGANTEAFF.